This T cell receptor (beta chain) was identified in a study of cytomegalovirus exposure and HLA in healthy donors. Across the whole study: Of the donors genotyped, 300 to 500 in all, around 77% fell in the Caucasian-associated ancestry cluster.

Study-level points and caveats: The classifier reportedly diagnosed cytomegalovirus status with high sensitivity and specificity. The authors assumed roughly uniform sequencing depth across donors for presence/absence analyses. Later on, an analysis showed TCR association rates differing by HLA locus, with DRB1 the most and HLA-C the fewest.

The PCR employed 60 Vbeta primers together with 13 Jbeta primers. The protocol was immunoSEQ multiplex PCR, while the TCRdb copy is restricted to in-frame clones and leaves out a portion. There are about 150,000 clones in the sample; 50% to 75% occur only once, and 6% to 8.5% lies in the top ten. About this clone: The antigen is undetermined.

The receptor's source is a woman aged 55-75 years in good health and CMV-seropositive. The sequencing sample was made of PBMCs.

The chain's CDR3 is CASSYGRPRGTEAFF. Written as DNA, the CDR3 is TGTGCCAGCAGTTACGGGCGTCCCAGGGGCACTGAAGCTTTCTTT. The gene calls are TRBV6-5 and TRBJ1-1, with D maybe TRBD1 (6 bases). The V gene lost 2 bases and the J gene lost 4 bases, with 14 bases spanning the gap. Germline-derived CDR1 and CDR2 are MNHEY and SVGAGI. The CDR3 runs 15 residues.